This passage covers 17 T cell receptor beta chains from one sample sequenced in a study of regulatory T cells in long-lasting Graves disease. The time point is: persistent/refractory GD, antithyroid drugs over 5 years with positive TRAb. PBMCs provided the RNA from which the TCR library was made. According to the study, TCR beta libraries were built with iRepertoire HTBI primers and CDR3-region Arm-PCR. Each CDR3 protein is one row after TCRdb ran MiXCR on the multiplex PCR reads. The sample gives a few hundred thousand distinct CDR3 sequences, 20% to 30% of which show up once; about a quarter is in the top ten. Material: peripheral blood mononuclear cells (PBMCs), obtained when the disease was refractory, from a patient treated with antithyroid drugs. These TCRs come from a female donor with Graves disease.

This clonotype was counted once. Given a much more abundant clone one base away, this may be a read error. The J gene is TRBJ1-1, the V gene TRBV7-2, with D tentatively TRBD1 (5 bases). The CDR3 is made up of 12 amino acids. V dropped 6 bases and J dropped 7 bases, with 12 bases sitting between them. CDR1 and CDR2 (germline): SGHTA, FQGNSA. CDR3 sequence reads: CASSYGASEAFF. The DNA of the CDR3 is TGTGCCAGCAGTTATGGGGCTAGTGAAGCTTTCTTT.

This clonotype has a count of ten or more. The V gene is TRBV7-2, the J gene TRBJ2-5; the match to TRBD2 covers 14 bases. The CDR3 covers 15 residues. The trim removed 5 bases at V and 4 bases at J, leaving 3 bases unmatched. Germline assignment: CDR1 SGHTA and CDR2 FQGNSA. The CDR3 nucleotides are TGTGCCAGCAGCAAGGGACTAGCGGGAGCAGAGACCCAGTACTTC. Protein: CASSKGLAGAETQYF. Combining the CDR3 with reference TRBV7-2 and TRBJ2-5 gives the whole variable domain GAGVSQSPSNKVTEKGKDVELRCDPISGHTALYWYRQSLGQGLEFLIYFQGNSAPDKSGLPSDRFSAERTGGSVSTLTIQRTQQEDSAVYLCASSKGLAGAETQYFGPGTRLLVL.

This clonotype showed up many times. The rearrangement links TRBV28 to TRBJ1-4, with TRBD1 as a possible D gene (5 bases). Germline-derived CDR1 and CDR2 are MDHEN and SYDVKM. Trimming took 11 bases from V and 8 from J, leaving 21 bases between them. The CDR3 consists of 14 residues. This CDR3 reads CACRGGRDVEKLFF. Written as DNA, the CDR3 is TGTGCCTGTCGTGGGGGAAGAGATGTGGAAAAACTGTTTTTT.

V and J are TRBV5-1 and TRBJ2-7; 8 bases are shared with TRBD1. The CDR3 consists of 13 residues. After removal of 5 bases from V and 2 bases from J, the junction contained 3 bases not matched to a gene. Germline CDR1 reads SGHRS; CDR2 reads YFSETQ. In DNA form, the CDR3 reads TGCGCCAGCAGGACGACAGGGGCCTACGAGCAGTACTTC. Amino acids: CASRTTGAYEQYF.

V usage is TRBV6-2 or TRBV6-3 and J usage is TRBJ2-6, with D possibly TRBD2 on 5 matching bases. Trimming stripped 5 bases from V and 2 bases from J, with 19 bases between. The CDR3 sequence is 18 residues long. Germline CDR1 and CDR2: MNHEY and SVGEGT. CDR3 in DNA: TGTGCCAGCAGTGAGGGCCAGCCCGTGGTGGCTGGGGCCAACGTCCTGACTTTC. It yields the protein CASSEGQPVVAGANVLTF.

Ten or more counts support this clonotype. The CDR3 protein is CASSEPRTVYGYTF. Written as DNA, the CDR3 is TGTGCCAGCAGTGAACCTAGGACAGTCTATGGCTACACCTTC. The chain has TRBV28 and TRBJ1-2, with a possible D match to TRBD1 (6 bases). The CDR3 is 14 residues long. The germline CDR1 and CDR2 sequences are MDHEN and SYDVKM. V lost 5 bases to trimming and J lost 4 bases, with 14 bases between them.

This clonotype was recorded at least ten times. This chain connects TRBV7-2 to TRBJ1-5; possible D gene TRBD1, 6 bases. Germline lookup yields CDR1 SGHTA and CDR2 FQGNSA. There are 15 residues in the CDR3. V shed 4 bases and J shed 4 bases, with 14 bases lying between them. CDR3 residues: CASSWGHAVNQPQHF. DNA of the CDR3: TGTGCCAGCAGCTGGGGACACGCAGTTAATCAGCCCCAGCATTTT.

This clonotype has just one count. A read error is possible here, since a much larger clone lies one base away. Because it lacks the conserved phenylalanine or tryptophan at the end, this CDR3 is likely a read error. This chain uses TRBV28 with TRBJ2-7, with 13 bases matching TRBD2. The CDR3 sequence is 15 residues long. Germline V gene lookup returns CDR1 MDHEN and CDR2 SYDVKM. J gave up 2 bases and V 5 bases, and 3 bases lay outside the gene matches. CDR3: CASSPGTSGTYEQYL. The CDR3 region has the DNA TGTGCCAGCAGTCCAGGGACTAGCGGGACCTACGAGCAGTACCTC.

The chain links TRBV5-1 to TRBJ1-1; D unclear. The germline CDR1 and CDR2 sequences are SGHRS and YFSETQ. The CDR3 covers 15 residues. Trimming removed 1 base from V and 1 base from J, with 11 bases in between. The CDR3 DNA follows: TGCGCCAGCAGCTTGAGATGGACGGGGAACACTGAAGCTTTCTTT. It is translated as CASSLRWTGNTEAFF.

This clonotype occurred many times. The rearrangement links TRBV6-1 to TRBJ2-2; D is unclear. The V end was cut by 1 base, the J end by 3 bases, with 9 bases between. Looked up from germline, CDR1 is MNHNS and CDR2 is SASEGT. CDR3 length equals 15 residues. CDR3 coding DNA: TGTGCCAGCAGTGAAGGGCAAACTCACACCGGGGAGCTGTTTTTT. Translating it yields CASSEGQTHTGELFF.

J is TRBJ2-7 and V is TRBV30; 7 bases fit TRBD2. The CDR3 is 13 residues long. CDR1 is GTSNPN and CDR2 is SVGIG in the germline V gene (reference sequence). With V trimmed by 0 bases and J by 5 bases, 4 bases remained unmatched. Here the CDR3 reads CAWSVGLADEQYF. For the CDR3, the DNA is TGTGCCTGGAGTGTCGGGCTAGCGGACGAGCAGTACTTC.

The J gene is TRBJ2-5, the V gene TRBV5-1; 11 nucleotides match TRBD2. CDR1 and CDR2 (germline): SGHRS, YFSETQ. This CDR3 region has 16 residues. Losses at the gene ends were 0 bases for V and 3 bases for J; bases not matched to a gene: 4. The DNA for the CDR3 is TGCGCCAGCAGCTTGGAAGTAGCGGGAGGGAAAGAGACCCAGTACTTC. It is translated as CASSLEVAGGKETQYF. Based on the CDR3 plus reference TRBV5-1 and TRBJ2-5, the full variable domain is KAGVTQTPRYLIKTRGQQVTLSCSPISGHRSVSWYQQTPGQGLQFLFEYFSETQRNKGNFPGRFSGRQFSNSRSEMNVSTLELGDSALYLCASSLEVAGGKETQYFGPGTRLLVL.

In DNA form, the CDR3 reads TGTGCCAGCAGTGACGGGACGACATATGGCTACACCTTC. Residues: CASSDGTTYGYTF. V usage is TRBV6-1 and J usage is TRBJ1-2; TRBD1 is a possible D gene (5 bases). V shed 3 bases and J shed 5 bases, with 10 bases lying between them. The CDR3 totals 13 residues. CDR1 is MNHNS, CDR2 SASEGT, per germline.

This clonotype was detected only a few times. The rearrangement uses TRBV25-1 and TRBJ1-2; D remains ambiguous. Per germline, CDR1 MGHDK and CDR2 SYGVNS. Trimming stripped 5 bases from V and 5 bases from J, with 12 bases between. The CDR3 consists of 13 residues. The CDR3 DNA sequence: TGTGCCAGCAGTTCCCGACTTCAGTATGGCTACACCTTC. It translates to CASSSRLQYGYTF.

The chain recombines TRBV12-3 or TRBV12-4 with TRBJ2-2; D call uncertain. This CDR3 comprises 14 residues. V was trimmed by 2 bases and J by 4 bases, leaving 8 bases between them. The CDR3 DNA is TGTGCCAGCAGTTTAATCCCGGGCACCGGGGAGCTGTTTTTT. Its translation: CASSLIPGTGELFF.

This chain connects TRBV5-6 to TRBJ2-1; 8 nucleotides align to TRBD2. The CDR3 sequence is 15 residues long. The V and J ends lost 1 base and 7 bases, in that order; junction bases with no gene match: 7. Per germline, CDR1 SGHDT and CDR2 YYEEEE. The CDR3 bases are TGTGCCAGCAGCTTGAACGCGGGAGGAAAGAATGAGCAGTTCTTC. Its translation: CASSLNAGGKNEQFF.

This clonotype turned up a few times. The J gene is TRBJ1-5, the V gene TRBV11-2, with D maybe TRBD1 (5 bases). The CDR3 is made up of 13 amino acids. Germline V lookup: CDR1 SGHAT, CDR2 FQNNGV. Trimming shortened V by 4 bases and J by 6 bases, and 10 bases separated the two germline ends. In DNA, the CDR3 is TGTGCCAGCAGCTATGACAGTATTCAGCCCCAGCATTTT. Translating gives CASSYDSIQPQHF.